This passage covers 19 T cell receptor beta chains from one sample sequenced in a study of control samples from healthy donors and cancer patients. The data were produced by immunoSEQ multiplex PCR, yet TCRdb's version contains in-frame clones alone and is incomplete. The table records some 82,000 clones, 80% to 90% of them present only once. Sequenced: PBMCs. The receptor set was obtained from a man in his sixties with head and neck cancer.

This clone occurred a few times. V is TRBV30 and J is TRBJ1-3, with D hard to call. The CDR3 sequence is 13 residues long. Germline V gene sequence: CDR1 GTSNPN, CDR2 SVGIG (reference sequence). Trimming shortened V by 4 bases and J by 1 base, and 8 bases separated the two germline ends. CDR3 coding DNA: TGTGCCTGGATGCCGCTATCTGGAAACACCATATATTTT. It yields the protein CAWMPLSGNTIYF.

This rearrangement joins TRBV9 to TRBJ2-1; D is unresolved. Germline CDR1 reads SGDLS; CDR2 reads YYNGEE. The V gene lost 6 bases and the J gene lost 6 bases, with 10 bases spanning the gap. CDR3 length: 12 residues. This CDR3 is CASNNPGNEQFF. CDR3 nucleotide sequence: TGTGCCAGCAACAATCCGGGCAATGAGCAGTTCTTC.

This chain joins TRBV19 and TRBJ2-7; 7 bases match TRBD2. The CDR3 loop spans 15 amino acids. CDR1 and CDR2 from the germline V gene are LNHDA and SQIVND (reference sequence). The ends lost 3 bases at V and 2 bases at J; junction bases unmatched: 7. CDR3 nucleotide sequence: TGTGCCAGTAGTATTCTCTGGGGGGGAACCTACGAGCAGTACTTC. It translates to CASSILWGGTYEQYF.

About this clone: This CDR3 is also generated by other DNA sequences in the sample. The chain employs TRBV6-5 and TRBJ2-5, with D possibly being TRBD1 or TRBD2 (5 bases each). V lost 6 bases and J lost 3, with 11 bases in between. Germline lookup yields CDR1 MNHEY and CDR2 SVGAGI. The CDR3 length is 13 residues. The CDR3 region has the DNA TGTGCCAGCAGCCGGGACCGAGAAGAGACCCAGTACTTC. Its translation is CASSRDREETQYF.

This rearrangement joins TRBV30 to TRBJ2-1; the match to TRBD2 covers 9 bases. Germline V CDR1 and CDR2: GTSNPN, SVGIG (reference sequence). CDR3 length: 15 amino acids. V gave up 4 bases and J gave up 7 bases; unmatched junction bases: 11. The CDR3 protein is CAWIKGLAYRNEQFF. As DNA, the CDR3 is TGTGCCTGGATTAAAGGACTAGCGTATAGAAATGAGCAGTTCTTC.

J is TRBJ2-7 and V is TRBV5-8; 7 bases match TRBD1. CDR1 and CDR2 (germline): SGHTS, YDEGEE. The V gene end was trimmed by 4 bases and the J gene end by 4 bases; junction bases not matched to a gene: 11. The CDR3 covers 15 residues. The CDR3 region is CASSPLQGEGYEQYF. CDR3 nucleotide sequence: TGTGCCAGCAGCCCTTTGCAGGGGGAAGGGTACGAGCAGTACTTC.

The chain uses TRBV11-2 and TRBJ1-4, with 9 positions matching TRBD1. The CDR3 spans 14 residues. Germline-derived CDR1 and CDR2 are SGHAT and FQNNGV. The junction had 5 bases not matched to a gene; V was cut back by 5 bases and J by 7 bases. The CDR3 sequence is CASSHRGQGEKLFF. CDR3 coding DNA: TGTGCCAGCAGCCACAGGGGGCAGGGTGAAAAACTGTTTTTT.

CDR3 sequence (DNA): TGTGCCAGCAGCCTACGACTAGCGGGAGGATCGGATGAGCAGTTCTTC. It specifies CASSLRLAGGSDEQFF. The rearrangement joins TRBV7-2 to TRBJ2-1; 13 bases align to TRBD2. The CDR3 covers 16 residues. J lost 8 bases, V lost 5 bases, and 9 bases had no gene match. The germline CDR1 and CDR2 sequences are SGHTA and FQGNSA.

This clone was observed a single time. The rearrangement links TRBV19 to TRBJ2-1; no reliable D call. Germline V CDR1 and CDR2: LNHDA, SQIVND (reference sequence). V lost 5 bases, J lost 3 bases, and 2 bases lay in between. CDR3 length: 11 residues. The CDR3 loop is CASSFYNEQFF. In DNA, the CDR3 is TGTGCCAGTAGTTTCTACAATGAGCAGTTCTTC.

The chain links TRBV11-2 to TRBJ1-4; 11 nucleotides match TRBD1. CDR1 and CDR2 from the germline V gene are SGHAT and FQNNGV. V shed 5 bases, J shed 2 bases, and the junction held 4 bases outside the gene matches. CDR3 size: 16 residues. As DNA, the CDR3 is TGTGCCAGCAGCCGAGGACAGGGGGCGACTAATGAAAAACTGTTTTTT. It yields the protein CASSRGQGATNEKLFF.

This chain joins TRBV12-3 or TRBV12-4 and TRBJ2-5; 11 bases fit TRBD1. The junction had 2 bases not matched to a gene; V was cut back by 6 bases and J by 5 bases. This CDR3 region has 13 residues. The CDR3 region is CASRGQGGETQYF. In DNA form, the CDR3 reads TGTGCCAGCAGGGGACAGGGGGGCGAGACCCAGTACTTC.

Note on this clone: One junction end disagrees with the germline gene, perhaps due to a read error. Other DNA sequences in the sample encode the same CDR3. This chain uses TRBV30 with TRBJ2-3, with a weak D call TRBD1 (7 bases). Germline V gene lookup returns CDR1 GTSNPN and CDR2 SVGIG (reference sequence). CDR3 size: 14 residues. The CDR3 here is CAWRGRGPRGHPGF. CDR3 nucleotide sequence: TGTGCCTGGAGGGGGCGGGGTCCAAGGGGGCACCCCGGGTTT.

J is TRBJ1-2 and V is TRBV27; D might be TRBD1 (6 bases). The V and J ends lost 3 bases and 7 bases respectively, with 12 bases between them. The germline V gene encodes CDR1 MNHEY and CDR2 SMNVEV (reference sequence). The CDR3 contains 13 residues. CDR3: CASSFRGALGYTF. The CDR3, as DNA: TGTGCCAGCAGTTTTCGGGGGGCGCTTGGCTACACCTTC.

V gene TRBV5-6 combines with J gene TRBJ1-2; D not certain. The CDR3 length is 12 residues. The V end was cut by 2 bases, the J end by 3 bases, with 5 bases between. Germline V lookup: CDR1 SGHDT, CDR2 YYEEEE. The CDR3 bases are TGTGCCAGCAGCTTTGAAGACTATGGCTACACCTTC. As protein: CASSFEDYGYTF. The whole variable domain, remainder taken from reference TRBV5-6 and TRBJ1-2, is DAGVTQSPTHLIKTRGQQVTLRCSPKSGHDTVSWYQQALGQGPQFIFQYYEEEERQRGNFPDRFSGHQFPNYSSELNVNALLLGDSALYLCASSFEDYGYTFGSGTRLTVV.

The J gene is TRBJ1-4, the V gene TRBV2; D is possibly TRBD1 (5 bases). The CDR3 contains 14 residues. The ends were cut back, 2 bases at V and 7 bases at J, with 11 bases in the middle. Germline lookup yields CDR1 SNHLY and CDR2 FYNNEI. The CDR3: CASSENLGGEKLFF. CDR3 DNA: TGTGCCAGCAGTGAAAATCTGGGGGGTGAAAAACTGTTTTTT.

In this sample, this clone turned up once. This chain connects TRBV25-1 to TRBJ1-4; 8 bases line up with TRBD1. Germline values: CDR1 MGHDK, CDR2 SYGVNS. V was clipped by 5 bases and J by 5 bases; unmatched bases: 4. The CDR3 is made up of 14 amino acids. DNA for the CDR3: TGTGCCAGCAGTCGGACAGGGCGGAATGAAAAACTGTTTTTT. Translation: CASSRTGRNEKLFF.

V usage is TRBV18 and J usage is TRBJ2-2, with TRBD2 matching over 12 bases. The CDR3 contains 15 residues. In germline, CDR1 is KGHSH, CDR2 LQKENI. The V and J ends lost 4 bases and 6 bases, in that order; junction bases with no gene match: 3. The CDR3 bases are TGTGCCAGCTCACGCGGGACTAGCGGGCCCGGGGAGCTGTTTTTT. Its translation is CASSRGTSGPGELFF.

V is TRBV19 and J is TRBJ1-5; 8 nucleotides align to TRBD1. V lost 1 base to trimming and J lost 3 bases; unmatched junction nucleotides: 5. Germline V gives CDR1 LNHDA, CDR2 SQIVND (reference sequence). The CDR3 spans 16 residues. The CDR3 nucleotides are TGTGCCAGTAGTATAGCTGGGACAGGTCACAATCAGCCCCAGCATTTT. Translating gives CASSIAGTGHNQPQHF. Looking up the rest from reference TRBV19 and TRBJ1-5 gives the full variable domain: DGGITQSPKYLFRKEGQNVTLSCEQNLNHDAMYWYRQDPGQGLRLIYYSQIVNDFQKGDIAEGYSVSREKKESFPLTVTSAQKNPTAFYLCASSIAGTGHNQPQHFGDGTRLSIL.

The CDR3 coding sequence is TGCGCCAGCAGCTTGGGTGGCAGATCTAGCACAGATACGCAGTATTTT. Protein sequence: CASSLGGRSSTDTQYF. The V and J genes are TRBV5-1 and TRBJ2-3; D call uncertain. This CDR3 has 16 residues. CDR1 SGHRS and CDR2 YFSETQ come from the germline V gene. Trimming removed 0 bases from V and 0 bases from J, with 11 bases in between.